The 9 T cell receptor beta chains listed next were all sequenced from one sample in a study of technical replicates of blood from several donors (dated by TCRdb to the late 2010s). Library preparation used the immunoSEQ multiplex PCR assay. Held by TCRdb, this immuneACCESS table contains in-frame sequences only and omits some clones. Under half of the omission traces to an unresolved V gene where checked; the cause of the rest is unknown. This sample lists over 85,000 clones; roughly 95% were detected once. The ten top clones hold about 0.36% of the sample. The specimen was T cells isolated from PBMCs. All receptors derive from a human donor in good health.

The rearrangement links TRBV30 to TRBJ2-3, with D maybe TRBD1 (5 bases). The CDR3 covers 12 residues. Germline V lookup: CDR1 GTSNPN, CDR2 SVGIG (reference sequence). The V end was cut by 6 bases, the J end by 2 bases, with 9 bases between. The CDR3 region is CACQGITDTQYF. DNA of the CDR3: TGTGCCTGCCAGGGCATCACAGATACGCAGTATTTT.

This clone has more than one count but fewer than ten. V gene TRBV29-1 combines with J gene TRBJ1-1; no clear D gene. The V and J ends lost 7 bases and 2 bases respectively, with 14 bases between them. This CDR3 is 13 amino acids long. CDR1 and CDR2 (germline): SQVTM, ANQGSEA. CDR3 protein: CSAPSGINTEAFF. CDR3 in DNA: TGCAGCGCACCATCGGGGATCAACACTGAAGCTTTCTTT. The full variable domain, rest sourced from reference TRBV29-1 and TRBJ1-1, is SAVISQKPSRDICQRGTSLTIQCQVDSQVTMMFWYRQQPGQSLTLIATANQGSEATYESGFVIDKFPISRPNLTFSTLTVSNMSPEDSSIYLCSAPSGINTEAFFGQGTRLTVV.

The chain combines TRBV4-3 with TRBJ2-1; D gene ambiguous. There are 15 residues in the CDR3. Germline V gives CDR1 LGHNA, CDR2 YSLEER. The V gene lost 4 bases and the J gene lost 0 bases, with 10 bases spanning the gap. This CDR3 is CASSRSESSYNEQFF. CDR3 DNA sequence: TGCGCCAGCAGCCGTTCCGAGAGCTCCTACAATGAGCAGTTCTTC.

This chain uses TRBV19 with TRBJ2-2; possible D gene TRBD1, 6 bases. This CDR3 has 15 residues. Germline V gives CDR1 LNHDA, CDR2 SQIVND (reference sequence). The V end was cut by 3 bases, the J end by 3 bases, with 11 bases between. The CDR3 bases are TGTGCCAGTAGTATTTCAGGGGCCGACACCGGGGAGCTGTTTTTT. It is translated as CASSISGADTGELFF.

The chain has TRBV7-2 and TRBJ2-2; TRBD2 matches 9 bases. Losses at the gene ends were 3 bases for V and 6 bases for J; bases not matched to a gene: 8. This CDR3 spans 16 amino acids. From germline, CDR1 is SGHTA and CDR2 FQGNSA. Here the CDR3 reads CASSFGPAGGPGELFF. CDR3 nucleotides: TGTGCCAGCAGCTTTGGTCCAGCGGGAGGACCCGGGGAGCTGTTTTTT.

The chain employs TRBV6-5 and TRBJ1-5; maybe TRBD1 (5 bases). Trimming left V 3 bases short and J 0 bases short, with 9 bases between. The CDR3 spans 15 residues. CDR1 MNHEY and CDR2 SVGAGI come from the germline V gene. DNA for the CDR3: TGTGCCAGCAGTTATGGACAAAATAGCAATCAGCCCCAGCATTTT. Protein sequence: CASSYGQNSNQPQHF.

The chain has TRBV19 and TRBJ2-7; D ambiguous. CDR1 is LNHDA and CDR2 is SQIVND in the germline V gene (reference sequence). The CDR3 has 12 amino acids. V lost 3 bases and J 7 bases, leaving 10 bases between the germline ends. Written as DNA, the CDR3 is TGTGCCAGTAGTATCTCTAGGAGTGAGCAGTACTTC. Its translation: CASSISRSEQYF.

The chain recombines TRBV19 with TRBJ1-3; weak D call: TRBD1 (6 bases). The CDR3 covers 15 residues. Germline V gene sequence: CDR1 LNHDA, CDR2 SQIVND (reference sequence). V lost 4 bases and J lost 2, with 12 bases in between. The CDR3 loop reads CASSNDDRTGNTIYF. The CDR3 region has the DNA TGTGCCAGTAGTAACGATGACAGGACTGGAAACACCATATATTTT. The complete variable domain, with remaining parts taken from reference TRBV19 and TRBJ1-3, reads DGGITQSPKYLFRKEGQNVTLSCEQNLNHDAMYWYRQDPGQGLRLIYYSQIVNDFQKGDIAEGYSVSREKKESFPLTVTSAQKNPTAFYLCASSNDDRTGNTIYFGEGSWLTVV.

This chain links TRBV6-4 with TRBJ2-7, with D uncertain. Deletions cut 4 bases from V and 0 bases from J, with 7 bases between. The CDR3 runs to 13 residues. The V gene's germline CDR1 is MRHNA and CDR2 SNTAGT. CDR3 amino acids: CASSADNSYEQYF. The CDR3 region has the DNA TGTGCCAGCAGTGCCGACAACTCCTACGAGCAGTACTTC.